This T cell receptor beta chain was recorded in a study of PD-1 blockade in classical Hodgkin lymphoma. Remarks on this clone: Antigen unknown.

Autologous stem cell transplantation was followed by relapse in every patient, and brentuximab vedotin exposure varied. Broader study findings: Those patients who began receiving nivolumab less than 1 year after ASCT had lower diversity, and they were excluded. According to reports, newly diagnosed patients had lower baseline TCR diversity than healthy donors, and relapsed/refractory patients had lower baseline TCR diversity still. There was a significant rise in CD4+ TCR diversity by C4D1, with no such rise for CD8+.

Here immunoSEQ multiplex PCR was the method, and the copy in TCRdb shows in-frame clones only, minus some. Seen here are more than 90,000 clones, approximately 80% observed once, and the top ten hold around 17%. Sequenced material: peripheral blood mononuclear cells (PBMCs), taken before the second cycle of nivolumab. This clonotype originated in a human donor with classical Hodgkin lymphoma.

The CDR3 coding sequence is TGTGCCAGCAGCACCAACTCTGGAAACACCATATATTTT. Its protein product is CASSTNSGNTIYF. The rearrangement joins TRBV7-9 to TRBJ1-3; D uncertain. The germline V gene has CDR1 SEHNR and CDR2 FQNEAQ (reference sequence). CDR3 size: 13 residues. Trimming pared 5 bases from V and 0 bases from J, leaving 5 bases between.